These 5 T cell receptor beta chains came from one sample sequenced in a study of cytomegalovirus exposure and HLA in healthy donors. Primers for the PCR totalled 60 Vbeta and 13 Jbeta. Data came from immunoSEQ multiplex PCR; TCRdb stores just in-frame clones and leaves some out. Of about 120,000 clones listed, over 70% were seen once; the top ten hold over 1.5%. The sequencing input was PBMCs. The receptors were gathered from a woman in her late teens or twenties in good health and CMV-seronegative.

This chain joins TRBV7-3 and TRBJ1-1; 9 bases are a match to TRBD1. The CDR3 sequence is 16 residues long. The germline CDR1 and CDR2 sequences are SGHTA and FQGTGA. Trimming at V came to 1 base and at J to 0 bases, leaving 3 bases not matched to a gene. The chain's CDR3 is CASSLNGQGMNTEAFF. CDR3 DNA sequence: TGTGCCAGCAGCTTAAACGGACAGGGGATGAACACTGAAGCTTTCTTT. Variable domain in full (rest from reference TRBV7-3 and TRBJ1-1): GAGVSQTPSNKVTEKGKYVELRCDPISGHTALYWYRQSLGQGPEFLIYFQGTGAADDSGLPNDRFFAVRPEGSVSTLKIQRTERGDSAVYLCASSLNGQGMNTEAFFGQGTRLTVV.

The genes are TRBV10-3 and TRBJ1-1; no clear D. The CDR3 is made up of 13 amino acids. Trimming took off 6 bases at V and 4 bases at J, with 12 bases between the two ends. CDR1 and CDR2 (germline): ENHRY, SYGVKD. CDR3 protein: CAIREENPTEAFF. The CDR3 nucleotides read TGTGCCATCAGGGAGGAGAATCCCACTGAAGCTTTCTTT.

The chain is built from TRBV7-9 and TRBJ1-5; TRBD1 might be the D (5 bases). This CDR3 region has 14 residues. The V gene lost 1 base and the J gene lost 5 bases, with 9 bases spanning the gap. In germline, CDR1 is SEHNR, CDR2 FQNEAQ (reference sequence). CDR3 bases: TGTGCCAGCAGCTTAGGATGGGGGGATCAGCCCCAGCATTTT. This translates into CASSLGWGDQPQHF. Supplemented by reference TRBV7-9 and TRBJ1-5, the full variable domain reads DTGVSQNPRHKITKRGQNVTFRCDPISEHNRLYWYRQTLGQGPEFLTYFQNEAQLEKSRLLSDRFSAERPKGSFSTLEIQRTEQGDSAMYLCASSLGWGDQPQHFGDGTRLSIL.

The chain couples TRBV5-1 to TRBJ1-1; no definite D call. Trimming shortened V by 6 bases and J by 1 base, and 4 bases separated the two germline ends. Germline loops: CDR1 SGHRS, CDR2 YFSETQ. The CDR3 totals 11 residues. As DNA, the CDR3 is TGCGCCAGCACATGGAACACTGAAGCTTTCTTT. This encodes CASTWNTEAFF.

The chain uses TRBV10-3 and TRBJ2-2, with TRBD1 matching 8 bases. The CDR3 has 16 residues. Germline V gene lookup returns CDR1 ENHRY and CDR2 SYGVKD. Unmatched junction bases numbered 9, after V lost 9 bases and J lost 0 bases. CDR3 sequence (DNA): TGTGCCATGCGTGGGGACAGGACCACGAACACCGGGGAGCTGTTTTTT. It translates to CAMRGDRTTNTGELFF.